Presented here are 5 T cell receptor beta chains from one specimen sequenced in a study of OX40 agonist ivuxolimab in advanced cancers. Here immunoSEQ multiplex PCR was the method, and the copy in TCRdb shows in-frame clones only, minus some. The data show tens of thousands of clones, with approximately 90% seen just once and around 1.8% held by the top ten. The material was CD4+ or CD8+ T cells sorted from blood, obtained in a trial of the OX40 agonist ivuxolimab. The receptor set was obtained from an adult with an advanced solid tumor such as melanoma, head and neck, liver or kidney cancer.

J is TRBJ2-5 and V is TRBV2; D is perhaps TRBD1 or TRBD2 (6 bases each). CDR1 and CDR2 (germline): SNHLY, FYNNEI. V shed 7 bases and J shed 1 base, with 10 bases lying between them. The CDR3 sequence is 13 residues long. CDR3 sequence reads: CASTRDTQETQYF. The CDR3 coding sequence is TGTGCCAGCACGCGGGACACCCAAGAGACCCAGTACTTC.

The chain couples TRBV4-1 to TRBJ2-5; the D gene could be TRBD1 or TRBD2 (5 bases each). The CDR3 sequence is 14 residues long. Trimming removed 0 bases from V and 5 bases from J, with 10 bases in between. CDR1 is MGHRA and CDR2 is YSYEKL in the germline V gene. CDR3 protein: CASSQERGGETQYF. The DNA for the CDR3 is TGCGCCAGCAGCCAAGAGAGGGGCGGGGAGACCCAGTACTTC.

This sequence joins TRBV9 and TRBJ1-1; D gene ambiguous. The CDR3 runs 15 residues. V was clipped by 4 bases and J by 0 bases, with 13 bases between them. CDR1 and CDR2 from the germline V gene are SGDLS and YYNGEE. The DNA of the CDR3 is TGTGCCAGCAGCCCTATGACCGCTATGAACACTGAAGCTTTCTTT. The encoded protein is CASSPMTAMNTEAFF.

The chain carries TRBV28 and TRBJ1-5; 9 bases are shared with TRBD1. Germline-derived CDR1 and CDR2 are MDHEN and SYDVKM. The J segment lost 3 bases and the V segment lost 5 bases, leaving 11 bases of the junction unmatched. The CDR3 is 17 residues long. CDR3 nucleotide sequence: TGTGCCAGCAGTCTTCGGGAAGGGACAGGGTTCAATCAGCCCCAGCATTTT. It yields the protein CASSLREGTGFNQPQHF.

The chain couples TRBV19 to TRBJ1-2; 7 bases are shared with TRBD1. The V segment lost 5 bases and the J segment 8 bases; nucleotides outside the gene matches: 8. The CDR3 covers 13 residues. CDR1 is LNHDA, CDR2 SQIVND, per germline (reference sequence). The DNA for the CDR3 is TGTGCCAGTAGTGAATACAGGGGCGGCGGCTACACCTTC. Its protein product is CASSEYRGGGYTF.